One and the same sample provided the 4 T cell receptor beta chains below, sequenced in a study of identical twins. From the 5' RACE reads, TCRdb called clonotypes with MiXCR, one entry per CDR3 protein. The sample lists hundreds of thousands of distinct CDR3 sequences; around an eighth were seen once. A further study also used this sample, focusing on yellow fever vaccine responses in identical twins.

Specimen: PBMCs. The receptors stem from a woman aged 18-29 years in good health.

This clonotype was observed a handful of times. The V call is TRBV7-8, the J call TRBJ2-1; no clear D gene. This CDR3 has 14 residues. The germline gives CDR1 SGHVS, CDR2 FQNEAQ. V shed 0 bases and J shed 4 bases, with 7 bases lying between them. As DNA, the CDR3 is TGTGCCAGCAGCTTAGCGCATGGGTACAATGAGCAGTTCTTC. Translated: CASSLAHGYNEQFF.

This clonotype was seen a handful of times. The V call is TRBV16, the J call TRBJ1-1; 7 nucleotides line up with TRBD1. This CDR3 has 16 amino acids. V was clipped by 3 bases and J by 2 bases; unmatched bases: 9. The germline V gene encodes CDR1 KGHSY and CDR2 FQNENV. As DNA, the CDR3 is TGTGCCAGCAGCCAGGCTCAGACAGGGATTAACACTGAAGCTTTCTTT. It translates to CASSQAQTGINTEAFF.

CDR3 sequence reads: CATSRERDRGTETQYF. CDR3 DNA sequence: TGTGCCACCAGCAGAGAAAGGGACAGGGGGACAGAGACCCAGTACTTC. This sequence joins TRBV15 and TRBJ2-5; TRBD1 aligns across 11 bases. CDR3 length equals 16 residues. Germline V CDR1 and CDR2: LNHNV, YYDKDF (reference sequence). J was trimmed by 4 bases and V by 0 bases; bases with no gene match: 4.

This clonotype was seen a handful of times. J is TRBJ2-7 and V is TRBV10-2, with 8 bases fitting TRBD2. The germline V gene has CDR1 WSHSY and CDR2 SAAADI. V shed 2 bases, J shed 0 bases, and the junction held 3 bases outside the gene matches. The CDR3 totals 15 residues. DNA of the CDR3: TGCGCCAGCAGTGAGACAGGGACTAGCTCCTACGAGCAGTACGTC. This sequence encodes CASSETGTSSYEQYV.